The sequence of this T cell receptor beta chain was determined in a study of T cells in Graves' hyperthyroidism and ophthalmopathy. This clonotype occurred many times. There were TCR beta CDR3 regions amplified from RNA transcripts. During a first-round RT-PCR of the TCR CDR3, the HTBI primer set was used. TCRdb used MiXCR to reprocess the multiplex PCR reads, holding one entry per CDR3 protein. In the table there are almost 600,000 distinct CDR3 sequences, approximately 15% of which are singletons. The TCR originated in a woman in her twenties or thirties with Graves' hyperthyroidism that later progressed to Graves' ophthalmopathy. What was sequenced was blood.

The CDR3 bases are TGTGCCACCAGTGACCATTTCGGCCTAAAAGAAAACTACAATGAGCAGTTCTTC. This encodes CATSDHFGLKENYNEQFF. The gene calls are TRBV24-1 and TRBJ2-1; D not resolved. V lost 4 bases, J lost 3 bases, and 21 bases lay in between. Germline CDR1 KGHDR, CDR2 SFDVKD. CDR3 size: 18 residues.